This TCR beta chain was recorded in a study of shared clonotypes between healthy human individuals. Germline-derived CDR1 and CDR2 are MDHEN and SYDVKM. The V segment lost 8 bases and the J segment 6 bases; nucleotides outside the gene matches: 17. This CDR3 comprises 17 residues. Naive CD8 cells comprised CD45RO-negative, CCR7-positively selected cells, excluding terminally differentiated effector memory CD45RA+ cells. A deep-level run was used for the assay. Here immunoSEQ multiplex PCR was the method, and the copy in TCRdb shows in-frame clones only, minus some. This repertoire shows about 2.2 million clones, just under 95% found once; its top ten account for approximately 1.6%.

This chain uses TRBV28 with TRBJ2-3, with 10 bases that match TRBD2. The clonotype comes from a man aged 18 to 30 in good health. Some clones in this sample may be carry-over from other donors' samples. Sequencing was done on a sample of naive CD8+ T cells from PBMCs. The CDR3 here is CASSPSATSGASDTQYF. For the CDR3, the DNA is TGTGCCAGCTCACCCTCGGCAACTAGCGGGGCCTCGGATACGCAGTATTTT.